This T cell receptor beta chain was found in a study of Ad26.COV2.S vaccination and SARS-CoV-2 variants. Study as a whole: Donor was one of the participants in the Ad26.COV2.S arm of the COV1001 trial. Points from the study as a whole: The TCR breadth and depth analyses may have understated or missed part of the total T cell responses. Similar non-spike TCR breadth was seen in vaccine and placebo recipients.

The germline V and J ends were trimmed by 1 base and 5 bases, with 7 bases remaining between them. This CDR3 contains 13 residues. Germline assignment: CDR1 SGHKS and CDR2 YYEKEE (reference sequence). TCRdb's copy holds only in-frame clones and misses some; the assay was immunoSEQ multiplex PCR. The table records some 640,000 clones, 80% to 90% of them present only once. Regarding this clone: The antigen remains unidentified.

Regarding treatment: some 20 received Ad26.COV2.S at low or high dose, single or two shots; about 5 received placebo; per-sample allocation not given. The samples date from day 63 after the first vaccine or placebo injection. As its vector, the vaccine had Ad26, which expressed Wuhan-strain SARS-CoV-2 spike. The material was peripheral blood, obtained in a trial of Ad26.COV2.S vaccine versus placebo. J is TRBJ1-5 and V is TRBV5-5; D gene ambiguous. The TCR comes from a person between 18 and 60 years old who received the Ad26.COV2.S COVID-19 vaccine or a placebo. In nucleotides, the CDR3 is TGTGCCAGCAGCTTGTCTAGGGATCAGCCCCAGCATTTT. Amino acid sequence: CASSLSRDQPQHF.